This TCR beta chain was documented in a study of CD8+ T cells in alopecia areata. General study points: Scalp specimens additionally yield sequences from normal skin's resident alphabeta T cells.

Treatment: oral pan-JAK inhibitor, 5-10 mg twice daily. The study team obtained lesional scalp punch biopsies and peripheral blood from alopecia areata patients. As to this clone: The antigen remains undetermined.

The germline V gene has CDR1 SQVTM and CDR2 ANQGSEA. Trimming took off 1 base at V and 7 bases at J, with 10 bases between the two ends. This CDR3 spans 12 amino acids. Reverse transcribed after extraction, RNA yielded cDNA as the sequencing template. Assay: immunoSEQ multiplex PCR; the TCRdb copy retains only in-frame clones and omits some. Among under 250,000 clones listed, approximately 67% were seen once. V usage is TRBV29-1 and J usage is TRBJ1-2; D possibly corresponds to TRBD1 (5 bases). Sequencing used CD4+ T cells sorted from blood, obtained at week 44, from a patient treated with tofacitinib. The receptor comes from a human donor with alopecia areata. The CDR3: CSVEGGAAGYTF. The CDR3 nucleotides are TGCAGCGTTGAAGGAGGGGCGGCTGGCTACACCTTC.